These 3 T cell receptor beta chains came from one sample sequenced in a study of blood T cell repertoires in COVID-19 (dated by TCRdb to the early 2020s). The protocol used for the library was the immunoSEQ multiplex PCR assay. TCRdb provides this immuneACCESS table in a form limited to in-frame rearrangements. Some clones are lacking; in checked studies, under half of them reflect an unresolved V gene, and why the rest are absent is not known. Present in this sample are about 260,000 clones, about 90% of which were seen just once. The ten largest account for about 1% of the sample. The sample taken for sequencing was PBMCs or T cells enriched from blood (not recorded which). These receptors were collected from a man aged 50-60 years who had been exposed to COVID-19.

This clone is a singleton in its sample. The chain links TRBV18 to TRBJ2-5, with TRBD1 matching 8 bases. V lost 4 bases to trimming and J lost 5 bases; unmatched junction nucleotides: 9. Germline assignment: CDR1 KGHSH and CDR2 LQKENI. The CDR3 is 15 residues long. CDR3 DNA: TGTGCCAGCTCACGGGCGACAGGGGCGCAGGAGACCCAGTACTTC. Translation gives CASSRATGAQETQYF.

The gene calls are TRBV11-2 and TRBJ1-2, with 9 bases lining up with TRBD1. After removal of 5 bases from V and 0 bases from J, the junction contained 4 bases not matched to a gene. Germline CDR1 and CDR2: SGHAT and FQNNGV. The length of the CDR3 is 15 residues. This chain's CDR3 is CASSRGQGTNYGYTF. The DNA for the CDR3 is TGTGCCAGCAGCCGAGGACAGGGGACTAACTATGGCTACACCTTC. The complete variable domain, with remaining parts taken from reference TRBV11-2 and TRBJ1-2, reads EAGVAQSPRYKIIEKRQSVAFWCNPISGHATLYWYQQILGQGPKLLIQFQNNGVVDDSQLPKDRFSAERLKGVDSTLKIQPAKLEDSAVYLCASSRGQGTNYGYTFGSGTRLTVV.

The chain couples TRBV20-1 to TRBJ1-2; 9 bases line up with TRBD1. CDR1 and CDR2 from the germline V gene are DFQATT and SNEGSKA (reference sequence). Trimming cost V 7 bases and J 7 bases; bases outside gene matches: 4. This CDR3 is 11 amino acids long. This CDR3 is CSVGQGLGYTF. The DNA of the CDR3 is TGCAGTGTGGGACAGGGTCTTGGCTACACCTTC.